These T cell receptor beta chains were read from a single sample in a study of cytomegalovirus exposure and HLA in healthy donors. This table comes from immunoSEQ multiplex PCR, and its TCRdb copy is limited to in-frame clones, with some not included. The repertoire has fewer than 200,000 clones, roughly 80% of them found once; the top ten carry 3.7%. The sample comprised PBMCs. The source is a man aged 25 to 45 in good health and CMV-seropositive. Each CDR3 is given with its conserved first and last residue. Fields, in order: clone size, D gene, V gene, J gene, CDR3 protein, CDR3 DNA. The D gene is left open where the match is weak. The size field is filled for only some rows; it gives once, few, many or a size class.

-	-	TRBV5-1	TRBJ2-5	CASSTRRFETQYF	TGCGCCAGCAGCACGCGGAGATTCGAGACCCAGTACTTC
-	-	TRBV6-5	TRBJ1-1	CATAKNTEAFF	TGTGCCACCGCGAAGAACACTGAAGCTTTCTTT
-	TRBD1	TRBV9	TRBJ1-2	CASSPQGQGDYGYTF	TGTGCCAGCAGCCCTCAGGGACAGGGGGACTATGGCTACACCTTC
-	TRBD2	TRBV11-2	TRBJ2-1	CASSSRLARNEQFF	TGTGCCAGCAGCTCTCGACTAGCAAGAAATGAGCAGTTCTTC
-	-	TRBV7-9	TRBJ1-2	CASSYPPYPGTTNYGYTF	TGTGCCAGCAGCTACCCCCCTTATCCAGGGACAACAAACTATGGCTACACCTTC
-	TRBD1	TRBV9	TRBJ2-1	CASSVDRGGYNEQFF	TGTGCCAGCAGCGTCGACAGGGGAGGCTACAATGAGCAGTTCTTC
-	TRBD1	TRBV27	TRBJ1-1	CASSSRTGGSIF	TGTGCCAGCAGTTCCCGGACAGGGGGCTCGATCTTT
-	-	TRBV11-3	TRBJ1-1	CASSLAPNTEAFF	TGTGCCAGCAGCTTAGCTCCTAACACTGAAGCTTTCTTT
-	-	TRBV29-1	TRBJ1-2	CSVEVEVSGYTF	TGCAGCGTTGAAGTGGAGGTTAGTGGCTACACCTTC
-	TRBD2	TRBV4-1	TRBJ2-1	CASSQGLLAGAENEQFF	TGCGCCAGCAGCCAAGGTCTTCTAGCGGGGGCCGAGAATGAGCAGTTCTTC
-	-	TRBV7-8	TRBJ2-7	CASSPGHLSSYEQYF	TGTGCCAGCAGCCCCGGACACTTGAGCTCCTACGAGCAGTACTTC
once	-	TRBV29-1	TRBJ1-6	CSVRSYNSPLHF	TGCAGCGTCCGCTCCTATAATTCACCCCTCCACTTT
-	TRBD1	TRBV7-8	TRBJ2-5	CASSLDRGETQYF	TGTGCCAGCAGCTTGGACAGGGGTGAGACCCAGTACTTC
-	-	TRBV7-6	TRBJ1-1	CASSLGRGSTEAFF	TGTGCCAGCAGCTTAGGTCGCGGTTCTACTGAAGCTTTCTTT
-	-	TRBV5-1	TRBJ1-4	CASSLLATNEKLFF	TGCGCCAGCAGCCTCCTAGCAACTAATGAAAAACTGTTTTTT
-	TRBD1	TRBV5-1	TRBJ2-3	CASSLQDRLTDTQYF	TGCGCCAGCAGCTTACAGGACAGGTTAACAGATACGCAGTATTTT